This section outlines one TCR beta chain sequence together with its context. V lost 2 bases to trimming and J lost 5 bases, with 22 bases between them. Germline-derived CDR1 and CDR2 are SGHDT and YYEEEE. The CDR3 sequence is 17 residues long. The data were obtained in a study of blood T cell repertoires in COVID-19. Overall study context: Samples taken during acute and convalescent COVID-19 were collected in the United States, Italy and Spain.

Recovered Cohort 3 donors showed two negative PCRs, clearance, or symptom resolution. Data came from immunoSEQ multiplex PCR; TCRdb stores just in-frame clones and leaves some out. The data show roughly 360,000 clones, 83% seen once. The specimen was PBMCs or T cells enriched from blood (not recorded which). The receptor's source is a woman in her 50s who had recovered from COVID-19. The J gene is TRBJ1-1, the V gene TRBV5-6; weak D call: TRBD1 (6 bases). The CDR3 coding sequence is TGTGCCAGCAGCTTTCATCGTGGAAAGGGGGTGGGTACTGAAGCTTTCTTT. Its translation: CASSFHRGKGVGTEAFF.